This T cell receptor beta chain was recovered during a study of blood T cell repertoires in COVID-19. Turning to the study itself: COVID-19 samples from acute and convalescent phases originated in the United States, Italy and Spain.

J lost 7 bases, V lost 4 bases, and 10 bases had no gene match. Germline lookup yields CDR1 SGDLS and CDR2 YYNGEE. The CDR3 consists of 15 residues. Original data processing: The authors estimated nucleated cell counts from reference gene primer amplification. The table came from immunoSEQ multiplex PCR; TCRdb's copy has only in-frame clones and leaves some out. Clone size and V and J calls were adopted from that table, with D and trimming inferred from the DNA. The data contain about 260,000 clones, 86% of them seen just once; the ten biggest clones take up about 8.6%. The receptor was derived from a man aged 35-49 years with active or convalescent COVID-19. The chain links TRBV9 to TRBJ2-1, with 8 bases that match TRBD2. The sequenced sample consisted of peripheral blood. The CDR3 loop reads CASSPGGAGYNEQFF. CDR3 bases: TGTGCCAGCAGCCCCGGGGGGGCGGGGTATAATGAGCAGTTCTTC.